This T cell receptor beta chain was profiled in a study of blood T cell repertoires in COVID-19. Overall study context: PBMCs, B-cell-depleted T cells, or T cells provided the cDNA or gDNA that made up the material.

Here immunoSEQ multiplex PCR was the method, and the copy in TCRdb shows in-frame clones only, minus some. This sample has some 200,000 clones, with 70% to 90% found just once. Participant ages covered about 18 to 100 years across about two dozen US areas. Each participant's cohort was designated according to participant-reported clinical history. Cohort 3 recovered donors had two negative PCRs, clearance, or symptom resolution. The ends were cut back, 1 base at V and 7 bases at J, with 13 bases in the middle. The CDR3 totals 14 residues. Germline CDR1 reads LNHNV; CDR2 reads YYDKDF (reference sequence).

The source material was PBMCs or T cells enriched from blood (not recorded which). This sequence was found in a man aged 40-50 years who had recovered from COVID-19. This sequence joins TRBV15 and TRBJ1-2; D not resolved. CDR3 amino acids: CATSRAPREGGYTF. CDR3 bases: TGTGCCACCAGCAGAGCTCCCAGAGAGGGTGGCTACACCTTC.